The 5 T cell receptor beta chains presented below share a single source sample, sequenced in a study of T-cell memory formation after mild COVID-19. Via MiXCR, TCRdb re-called the 5' RACE reads, giving one row per CDR3 protein. The sample yields roughly 560,000 distinct CDR3 sequences, 20% seen once. The sequenced sample consisted of PBMCs or a T cell subset sorted from them (not recorded which). The receptor source for this set is an adult woman who had mild COVID-19 (a few samples of this study predate the infection). Cell type and time point are not known.

The V and J genes are TRBV7-2 and TRBJ2-1; D remains unclear. Trimming left V 0 bases short and J 2 bases short, with 11 bases between. CDR3 length: 16 residues. Germline CDR1 SGHTA, CDR2 FQGNSA. The chain's CDR3 is CASSLATQFTYNEQFF. CDR3 nucleotides: TGTGCCAGCAGCTTAGCGACCCAATTCACCTACAATGAGCAGTTCTTC.

CDR3 bases: TGTGCCAGCAGTGAAGTAACATACCCCCGACGGCCAGCTTTCTTT. Amino acid sequence: CASSEVTYPRRPAFF. The rearrangement uses TRBV6-1 and TRBJ1-1; D is ambiguous. The CDR3 runs 15 residues. The V and J ends lost 1 base and 10 bases respectively, with 19 bases between them. The germline CDR1 and CDR2 sequences are MNHNS and SASEGT.

This clonotype was recorded at least ten times. The chain has TRBV11-2 and TRBJ2-1; D is ambiguous. With 4 bases removed from V and 0 bases from J, the gap between germline ends came to 19 bases. CDR1 and CDR2 from the germline V gene are SGHAT and FQNNGV. The CDR3 is 18 amino acids. Here the CDR3 DNA reads TGTGCCAGCAGCTCCCCCCAAGGTACAGCGAGCTCCTACAATGAGCAGTTCTTC. This encodes CASSSPQGTASSYNEQFF.

A word on this clonotype: Germline and junction disagree at one end, which may indicate a read error. This chain uses TRBV7-3 with TRBJ2-5; 7 nucleotides line up with TRBD2. The CDR3 loop spans 14 amino acids. From germline, CDR1 is SGHTA and CDR2 FQGTGA. CDR3 region: CASSLGGSRETQYF. CDR3 nucleotides: TGTGCAAGCAGCCTCGGGGGGTCACGGGAGACCCAGTACTTC.

The V gene is TRBV24-1, the J gene TRBJ2-1; perhaps TRBD2 as D (7 bases). The CDR3 is made up of 16 amino acids. Germline CDR1 and CDR2: KGHDR and SFDVKD. Between the trimmed V and J ends, which lost 0 bases and 5 bases, there was a span of 13 bases. The CDR3: CATSDLGGGRDNEQFF. The CDR3 DNA reads as TGTGCCACCAGTGATTTGGGGGGGGGCAGGGACAATGAGCAGTTCTTC.